What follows are 25 T cell receptor beta chains derived from one specimen sequenced in a study of blood T cell repertoires in COVID-19. Clones were sequenced by immunoSEQ multiplex PCR, and TCRdb holds only the in-frame ones, with some missing. The data hold roughly 110,000 clones, with more than 80% observed a single time. The specimen sequenced was peripheral blood. These receptors all stem from a woman in her forties with acute or convalescent COVID-19.

This sequence joins TRBV15 and TRBJ2-3, with a tentative D call TRBD2 (7 bases). Germline V gene sequence: CDR1 LNHNV, CDR2 YYDKDF (reference sequence). The CDR3 has 17 amino acids. The V gene lost 1 base and the J gene lost 2 bases, with 16 bases spanning the gap. CDR3: CATSRGLQRGHTDTQYF. In DNA, the CDR3 is TGTGCCACCAGCAGAGGTTTACAGCGGGGACACACAGATACGCAGTATTTT.

The rearrangement uses TRBV2 and TRBJ1-3; D is ambiguous. V lost 10 bases to trimming and J lost 4 bases, with 17 bases between them. CDR3 length equals 14 residues. Germline assignment: CDR1 SNHLY and CDR2 FYNNEI. CDR3 DNA: TGTGCCACTCCCGGGGTCGGCATCGGAAACACCATATATTTT. Translated: CATPGVGIGNTIYF.

This chain joins TRBV7-2 and TRBJ2-3, with 7 bases matching TRBD1. Losses at the gene ends were 0 bases for V and 4 bases for J; bases not matched to a gene: 4. Germline loops: CDR1 SGHTA, CDR2 FQGNSA. The CDR3 is 15 residues long. The CDR3 loop is CASSLADRVADTQYF. CDR3 nucleotides: TGTGCCAGCAGCTTAGCCGACAGGGTCGCAGATACGCAGTATTTT.

In its sample, this clone was seen a few times. The J gene is TRBJ1-6, the V gene TRBV5-1; 9 nucleotides match TRBD1. Germline CDR1 reads SGHRS; CDR2 reads YFSETQ. J lost 10 bases, V lost 3 bases, and 11 bases had no gene match. The CDR3 is 16 residues long. DNA of the CDR3: TGCGCCAGCAGCTACGGGGGGACAGGGTGGGTGTCACCCCTCCACTTT. It is translated as CASSYGGTGWVSPLHF.

The rearrangement uses TRBV4-2 and TRBJ2-1, with 10 bases matching TRBD2. The CDR3 has 20 residues. The V and J ends lost 4 bases and 0 bases, in that order; junction bases with no gene match: 15. Germline V lookup: CDR1 LGHNA, CDR2 YNFKEQ. Here the CDR3 DNA reads TGTGCCAGCAGCCGTACCCAGACTAGCGGGTCAGGAGGCTCCTACAATGAGCAGTTCTTC. Translation: CASSRTQTSGSGGSYNEQFF.

J is TRBJ2-2 and V is TRBV19, with TRBD1 matching 8 bases. The V and J ends lost 4 bases and 4 bases, in that order; junction bases with no gene match: 5. Germline loops: CDR1 LNHDA, CDR2 SQIVND (reference sequence). CDR3 size: 15 residues. The CDR3 protein is CASSKGGQVTGELFF. CDR3 coding DNA: TGTGCCAGTAGTAAAGGGGGACAGGTCACCGGGGAGCTGTTTTTT.

This clone was recorded a few times. This rearrangement joins TRBV5-4 to TRBJ2-2; a possible D gene is TRBD2 (5 bases). With 3 bases removed from V and 1 base from J, the gap between germline ends came to 16 bases. There are 17 residues in the CDR3. Germline V lookup: CDR1 SGHNT, CDR2 YYREEE (reference sequence). Written as DNA, the CDR3 is TGTGCCAGCAGCTCTGGTGCAGCCGGAGGGAACACCGGGGAGCTGTTTTTT. It translates to CASSSGAAGGNTGELFF.

This sequence joins TRBV7-2 and TRBJ2-2; a possible D gene is TRBD1 (5 bases). V dropped 9 bases and J dropped 0 bases, with 11 bases sitting between them. The germline V gene has CDR1 SGHTA and CDR2 FQGNSA. The CDR3 totals 14 residues. CDR3 amino acids: CASRDSPNTGELFF. CDR3 sequence (DNA): TGTGCCAGTAGAGACAGCCCGAACACCGGGGAGCTGTTTTTT.

The rearrangement links TRBV2 to TRBJ2-7, with 7 bases identical to TRBD1. The CDR3 has 14 residues. Trimming cost V 7 bases and J 0 bases; bases outside gene matches: 6. Germline CDR1 reads SNHLY; CDR2 reads FYNNEI. CDR3: CASTTGQSSYEQYF. The CDR3 DNA is TGTGCCAGCACTACGGGACAGAGCTCCTACGAGCAGTACTTC. The full variable domain, with the rest looked up from reference TRBV2 and TRBJ2-7, is EPEVTQTPSHQVTQMGQEVILRCVPISNHLYFYWYRQILGQKVEFLVSFYNNEISEKSEIFDDQFSVERPDGSNFTLKIRSTKLEDSAMYFCASTTGQSSYEQYFGPGTRLTVT.

The chain links TRBV7-9 to TRBJ2-7; TRBD2 is a possible D gene (5 bases). The CDR3 consists of 15 residues. Trimming left V 0 bases short and J 6 bases short, with 15 bases between. The germline gives CDR1 SEHNR, CDR2 FQNEAQ (reference sequence). As DNA, the CDR3 is TGTGCCAGCAGCTTAGCCCCGGGATTTTATAGCGAGCAGTACTTC. Its protein is CASSLAPGFYSEQYF. Variable domain in full (rest from reference TRBV7-9 and TRBJ2-7): DTGVSQNPRHKITKRGQNVTFRCDPISEHNRLYWYRQTLGQGPEFLTYFQNEAQLEKSRLLSDRFSAERPKGSFSTLEIQRTEQGDSAMYLCASSLAPGFYSEQYFGPGTRLTVT.

The chain employs TRBV6-5 and TRBJ1-4, with 8 bases lining up with TRBD1. The germline CDR1 and CDR2 sequences are MNHEY and SVGAGI. CDR3 length equals 14 residues. The ends lost 4 bases at V and 8 bases at J; junction bases unmatched: 6. The CDR3 loop reads CASSSGGGGEKLFF. The CDR3 nucleotides are TGTGCCAGCAGTTCAGGGGGCGGAGGGGAAAAACTGTTTTTT.

The V gene is TRBV5-1, the J gene TRBJ2-1; the match to TRBD2 covers 8 bases. This CDR3 is 15 amino acids long. Unmatched junction bases numbered 9, after V lost 3 bases and J lost 7 bases. CDR1 is SGHRS, CDR2 YFSETQ, per germline. CDR3 region: CASSSRAGAVNEQFF. The DNA for the CDR3 is TGCGCCAGCAGCTCTAGAGCGGGGGCAGTGAATGAGCAGTTCTTC.

The chain recombines TRBV18 with TRBJ2-2; 7 nucleotides align to TRBD1. The V gene end was trimmed by 6 bases and the J gene end by 1 base; junction bases not matched to a gene: 8. Germline lookup yields CDR1 KGHSH and CDR2 LQKENI. This CDR3 has 16 amino acids. The CDR3 loop reads CASSSVGTVNTGELFF. CDR3 coding DNA: TGTGCCAGCTCGTCCGTAGGGACAGTGAACACCGGGGAGCTGTTTTTT.

The genes are TRBV18 and TRBJ1-4, with TRBD1 matching 7 bases. The CDR3 is made up of 13 amino acids. The ends lost 8 bases at V and 8 bases at J; junction bases unmatched: 8. The germline V gene has CDR1 KGHSH and CDR2 LQKENI. CDR3 DNA sequence: TGTGCCAGCACAAGGGACAGCGGGGAAAAACTGTTTTTT. Protein: CASTRDSGEKLFF.

This clone was counted once. The V gene is TRBV6-6, the J gene TRBJ2-1; 7 bases are shared with TRBD2. The CDR3 covers 16 residues. CDR1 and CDR2 (germline): MNHNY, SVGAGI (reference sequence). The trim removed 5 bases at V and 3 bases at J, leaving 10 bases unmatched. The CDR3 nucleotides are TGTGCCAGCAGTACAAGAGCGGGACCTTTCTACAATGAGCAGTTCTTC. Protein product: CASSTRAGPFYNEQFF.

This sequence joins TRBV4-1 and TRBJ1-2; D perhaps matches TRBD1 (6 bases). V lost 6 bases, J lost 4 bases, and 12 bases lay in between. CDR1 is MGHRA, CDR2 YSYEKL, per germline. The CDR3 has 13 residues. In nucleotides, the CDR3 is TGCGCCAGCAGTCAGGGGCGCAGCTATGGCTACACCTTC. Encoded protein: CASSQGRSYGYTF.

The J gene is TRBJ1-1, the V gene TRBV19; D is ambiguous. V lost 8 bases, J lost 4 bases, and 14 bases lay in between. The CDR3 runs 13 residues. CDR1 and CDR2 (germline): LNHDA, SQIVND (reference sequence). CDR3 loop: CASVSGLGTEAFF. In nucleotides, the CDR3 is TGTGCCAGTGTCTCGGGTCTGGGCACTGAAGCTTTCTTT.

This clone was picked up one time. V is TRBV30 and J is TRBJ1-2; 7 bases agree with TRBD1. V lost 0 bases, J lost 8 bases, and 3 bases stayed unmatched. CDR1 GTSNPN and CDR2 SVGIG come from the germline V gene (reference sequence). CDR3 length: 12 amino acids. CDR3: CAWSVTGVGYTF. The CDR3 DNA reads TGTGCCTGGAGTGTTACAGGGGTCGGCTACACCTTC.

The chain links TRBV9 to TRBJ2-3; a weak D match, TRBD1 (5 bases). CDR1 and CDR2 (germline): SGDLS, YYNGEE. The germline V and J ends were trimmed by 3 bases and 0 bases, with 11 bases remaining between them. The CDR3 runs to 15 residues. CDR3: CASSATGPSTDTQYF. The CDR3 DNA is TGTGCCAGCAGCGCAACAGGACCTAGCACAGATACGCAGTATTTT.

The V and J genes are TRBV11-2 and TRBJ2-1; tentatively, D is TRBD2 (5 bases). CDR3 length: 14 amino acids. With 5 bases removed from V and 6 bases from J, the gap between germline ends came to 14 bases. The germline CDR1 and CDR2 sequences are SGHAT and FQNNGV. As DNA, the CDR3 is TGTGCCAGCAGCCACCTACGGACTGCCAATGAGCAGTTCTTC. It codes for CASSHLRTANEQFF.

V is TRBV30 and J is TRBJ1-1; a possible D gene is TRBD1 (6 bases). The germline CDR1 and CDR2 sequences are GTSNPN and SVGIG (reference sequence). V was trimmed by 4 bases and J by 7 bases, leaving 19 bases between them. The CDR3 spans 14 residues. CDR3 DNA: TGTGCCTGGAAGCCGCCTGGACAGTTTTATGAAGCTTTCTTT. Its protein product is CAWKPPGQFYEAFF.

The chain recombines TRBV5-5 with TRBJ1-5; no clear D gene. Trimming shortened V by 3 bases and J by 4 bases, and 20 bases separated the two germline ends. Germline CDR1 reads SGHKS; CDR2 reads YYEKEE (reference sequence). This CDR3 region has 17 residues. The CDR3 DNA sequence: TGTGCCAGCAGCTCCCGCGGCGGAACGGGTTGGAATCAGCCCCAGCATTTT. It yields the protein CASSSRGGTGWNQPQHF.

This chain links TRBV10-1 with TRBJ2-5; TRBD1 matches at 10 bases. CDR1 is WNHNN, CDR2 SYGVQD, per germline (reference sequence). After removal of 4 bases from V and 4 bases from J, the junction contained 9 bases not matched to a gene. The CDR3 covers 16 residues. The CDR3 loop reads CASSGSDRGEGETQYF. As DNA, the CDR3 is TGCGCCAGCAGTGGTTCGGACAGGGGGGAGGGAGAGACCCAGTACTTC.

The V call is TRBV7-2, the J call TRBJ2-3, with a possible D match to TRBD2 (7 bases). The CDR3 sequence is 14 residues long. Trimming left V 5 bases short and J 12 bases short, with 21 bases between. Germline assignment: CDR1 SGHTA and CDR2 FQGNSA. The CDR3 spells CASSQQGGRGGQYF. CDR3 bases: TGTGCCAGCAGCCAACAGGGCGGAAGGGGGGGACAGTATTTT.

The rearrangement joins TRBV3-1 (or the pseudogene TRBV3-2) to TRBJ2-7; unclear D gene. Germline V gene data show CDR1 as LGHDT and CDR2 as YNNKEL (reference sequence). Trimming left V 1 base short and J 2 bases short, with 9 bases between. The CDR3 is 14 amino acids. CDR3 sequence reads: CASSQADVPYEQYF. The DNA of the CDR3 is TGTGCCAGCAGCCAAGCAGATGTGCCCTACGAGCAGTACTTC.